Here is one TCR beta chain with its context. The sample belongs to a study of blood T cell repertoires in COVID-19. Methods used by the authors: Amplification of reference gene primers provided the estimated nucleated cell counts. Assay: immunoSEQ multiplex PCR; the TCRdb copy retains only in-frame clones and omits some. V and J calls and clone size come straight from that table; D and trimming were deduced from the DNA. The repertoire consists of under 350,000 clones, with roughly 91% occurring once and the leading ten covering less than 2%. This CDR3 is 15 amino acids long. CDR1 and CDR2 from the germline V gene are MNHEY and SVGAGI. Deletions cut 6 bases from V and 2 bases from J, with 13 bases between.

This chain links TRBV6-5 with TRBJ1-4; possibly TRBD1 for D (6 bases). The sequence came from a woman aged 25 to 39 with COVID-19, enrolled during active disease. The sequenced material came from peripheral blood. The CDR3 reads CASSLTGITNEKLFF. The CDR3 DNA is TGTGCCAGCAGCCTTACAGGGATCACTAATGAAAAACTGTTTTTT.